This T cell receptor (beta chain) was sequenced for a study of T-cell memory formation after mild COVID-19. As for the study in general: Each donor largely had its own TCR clusters.

Germline V lookup: CDR1 SGHTA, CDR2 FQGNSA. The CDR3 is 15 residues long. After removal of 5 bases from V and 3 bases from J, the junction contained 7 bases not matched to a gene. On this clonotype: Its target is unknown.

Overall study findings and caveats: Among clones peaking at day 37 in the second wave, SARS-CoV-2 specificity remained unconfirmed. In pre-infection memory, a portion of responding clones appeared, which suggested that cross-reactive memory joined.

TCR alpha and TCR beta cDNA libraries carrying sample barcodes and UMIs were produced by 5'RACE using constant-segment primers. TCRdb passed the 5' RACE reads through MiXCR, listing each CDR3 protein once. Of some 150,000 distinct CDR3 sequences in the sample, less than 20% were seen once. The V gene is TRBV7-2, the J gene TRBJ1-5; 7 bases line up with TRBD1. Material for sequencing was PBMCs or a T cell subset sorted from them (not recorded which). This TCR came from an adult woman who had mild COVID-19 (a few samples of this study predate the infection). Cell type and time point are not known. CDR3 loop: CASSVGTANNQPQHF. In DNA form, the CDR3 reads TGTGCCAGCAGCGTCGGGACAGCCAACAATCAGCCCCAGCATTTT. Combining the CDR3 with reference TRBV7-2 and TRBJ1-5 gives the whole variable domain GAGVSQSPSNKVTEKGKDVELRCDPISGHTALYWYRQSLGQGLEFLIYFQGNSAPDKSGLPSDRFSAERTGGSVSTLTIQRTQQEDSAVYLCASSVGTANNQPQHFGDGTRLSIL.